The TCR beta chain under discussion was sequenced for a study of blood T cell repertoires in COVID-19 (dated by TCRdb to 2018 to 2021). About the investigation overall: Collaborator samples came from the United States, Italy and Spain and covered acute and convalescent phases of COVID-19. The material from the prospective study consisted of cDNA or gDNA derived from T cells, B-cell-depleted T cells, or PBMCs. The dataset comprised deeply sampled blood TCRbeta repertoires from subjects exposed to, actively infected with, or recovered from COVID-19. The repertoires were made available in a free public database intended to serve as a resource for research on the immune response to SARS-CoV-2. The samples were drawn from the first 160 participants of the ongoing ImmuneRACE study and from 1,200 or so subjects provided by 6 global collaborators. The sample metadata nearly always contained a de-identified subject ID, COVID-19 status, age in years and sex. Where available, HLA class I and class II types were obtained from metadata supplied by the sample provider rather than from assay-based typing.

General findings and caveats noted by the study authors: How much clinical and demographic metadata was included differed by source and by participant, and the metadata was provided uncurated.

In Seattle, one collaborating source enrolled patients while the infection was active and tracked those patients longitudinally over the course of disease. Collaborating institutions collected whole blood in K2EDTA tubes following their own protocols. For TCRbeta analysis, collaborators shipped samples in one of three forms: frozen whole blood, isolated PBMCs, or DNA extracted from either of those sample types. CDR1 and CDR2, looked up from the germline V gene, are MNHEY and SVGAGI. The CDR3, from cysteine to phenylalanine, totals 14 residues. CDR3 DNA only is kept here, 42 bases in frame from base 1. Trimming costs V 6 bases and J 6 bases, and their ends lie 17 bases apart. The immunoSEQ Assay, a bias-controlled multiplex PCR, was used to amplify TCRbeta CDR3 regions from genomic DNA. Per the authors' processing: The number of nucleated cells in each sample was estimated from the amplification of reference gene primers within the assay. To quantify the absolute abundance of each unique TCRbeta CDR3 rearrangement, sequence reads were collapsed and filtered. For each sample, productive Simpson clonality was calculated as the square root of Simpson's diversity index across productive rearrangements. Here the immuneACCESS table is served through TCRdb, limited to in-frame sequences with V and J called. Missing clones are a known gap in these copies; in checked studies unresolved V genes cover under half, and the rest lacks a known reason. V and J calls and clone size are copied from that table; D and trimming were computed from the DNA. The sample table shows tens of thousands of clones, and 65% to 80% are seen once. The biggest ten clones account for around 21% of the sample.

Concerning this clone itself: The antigen it binds to is not known. No much larger clone exists at a distance of one base, and base qualities are not known.

The receptor comes from a man aged 25-45 years with COVID-19, enrolled during active disease. The rearranged chain carries TRBV6-5 and TRBJ1-1; 6 matching bases give a weak D call of TRBD1. Specimen: peripheral blood. The encoded CDR3 is CASSPQGISAEAFF. The sequenced DNA is TGTGCCAGCAGCCCACAGGGAATCTCTGCTGAAGCTTTCTTT.